These 5 T cell receptor beta chains were all obtained from the same sample, sequenced in a study of OX40 agonist ivuxolimab in advanced cancers. Data came from immunoSEQ multiplex PCR; TCRdb stores just in-frame clones and leaves some out. The table includes 5,300 or so clones, about 70% detected once. The source material was CD4+ or CD8+ T cells sorted from blood, sampled in a trial of the OX40 agonist ivuxolimab. These receptors were collected from an adult with an advanced solid tumor such as melanoma, head and neck, liver or kidney cancer.

J is TRBJ2-7 and V is TRBV28; 11 bases fit TRBD2. The CDR3 has 15 residues. Germline CDR1 is MDHEN and CDR2 is SYDVKM. The junction had 8 bases not matched to a gene; V was cut back by 5 bases and J by 5 bases. CDR3 in DNA: TGTGCCAGCAGTCCCGAACTAGCGGGAGTACACGAGCAGTACTTC. It is translated as CASSPELAGVHEQYF.

V gene TRBV9 combines with J gene TRBJ1-3, with D unresolved. Germline V lookup: CDR1 SGDLS, CDR2 YYNGEE. CDR3 length: 11 amino acids. The V gene lost 0 bases and the J gene lost 7 bases, with 2 bases spanning the gap. The CDR3 coding sequence is TGTGCCAGCAGCGTAGGCAACACCATATATTTT. Translated, it gives CASSVGNTIYF.

The chain carries TRBV28 and TRBJ2-1, with D tentatively TRBD2 (6 bases). CDR3 length equals 15 residues. Germline-derived CDR1 and CDR2 are MDHEN and SYDVKM. V lost 8 bases and J lost 0, with 14 bases in between. In DNA, the CDR3 is TGTGCCAGCGGTGTTGGGGGGAGCTCCTACAATGAGCAGTTCTTC. Its protein product is CASGVGGSSYNEQFF. Full variable domain (rest looked up from reference TRBV28 and TRBJ2-1): DVKVTQSSRYLVKRTGEKVFLECVQDMDHENMFWYRQDPGLGLRLIYFSYDVKMKEKGDIPEGYSVSREKKERFSLILESASTNQTSMYLCASGVGGSSYNEQFFGPGTRLTVL.

This clone has more than one count but fewer than ten. The chain combines TRBV11-3 with TRBJ1-5; D is uncertain. Germline CDR1 SGHNT, CDR2 YENEEA. The CDR3 spans 13 residues. Trimming left V 2 bases short and J 5 bases short, with 7 bases between. The CDR3 nucleotides read TGTGCCAGCAGCTTAACCGACCATCAGCCCCAGCATTTT. Protein sequence: CASSLTDHQPQHF.

The genes are TRBV6-5 and TRBJ1-5; D gene ambiguous. The CDR3 contains 14 residues. V was cut by 0 bases and J by 6 bases, with 9 bases left in between. Germline assignment: CDR1 MNHEY and CDR2 SVGAGI. The CDR3 loop reads CASSYSGLSQPQHF. In nucleotides, the CDR3 is TGTGCCAGCAGTTACTCGGGGTTGAGTCAGCCCCAGCATTTT.